This T cell receptor (beta chain) came from a study of shared clonotypes between healthy human individuals. Overall study: Researchers assigned three CD4 naive, three CD4 memory, two CD8 naive and one CD8 memory plate to each donor.

Germline CDR1 reads MGHRA; CDR2 reads YSYEKL. V was clipped by 4 bases and J by 0 bases, with 13 bases between them. The CDR3 totals 16 residues. The study drew its donors from healthy HIV-negative adults without recent acute infections or vaccinations. Study observations and caveats: The sampled material consisted only of blood, and tissue repertoires are likely to differ.

The assay was carried out at the deep level. Sequenced by immunoSEQ multiplex PCR; TCRdb stores in-frame clones only, minus some. In the table there are millions of clones, about 92% of which are singletons. Details on this clone: The antigen remains undetermined.

Sequencing was carried out using naive CD4+ T cells sorted from blood. Subset defined: CD45RA+ positively selected. This TCR was sampled from a man younger than 35 in good health. The chain uses TRBV4-1 and TRBJ2-1, with D uncertain. This CDR3 is CASSPPVASSYNEQFF. In DNA, the CDR3 is TGCGCCAGCAGCCCGCCGGTCGCCAGCTCCTACAATGAGCAGTTCTTC.